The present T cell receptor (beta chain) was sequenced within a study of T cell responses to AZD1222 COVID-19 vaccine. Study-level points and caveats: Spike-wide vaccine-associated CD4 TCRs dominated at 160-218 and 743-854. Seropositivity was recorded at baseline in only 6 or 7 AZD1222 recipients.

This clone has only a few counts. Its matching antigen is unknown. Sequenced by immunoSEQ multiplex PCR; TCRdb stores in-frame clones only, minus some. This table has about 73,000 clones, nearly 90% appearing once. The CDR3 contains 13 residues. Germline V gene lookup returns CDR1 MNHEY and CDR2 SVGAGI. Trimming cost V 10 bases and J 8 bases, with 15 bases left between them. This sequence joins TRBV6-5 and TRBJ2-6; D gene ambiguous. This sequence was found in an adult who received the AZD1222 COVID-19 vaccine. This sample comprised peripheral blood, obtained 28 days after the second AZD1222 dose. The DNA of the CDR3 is TGTGCCACAATTGGATTTTGGCCCAACGTCCTGACTTTC. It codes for CATIGFWPNVLTF.